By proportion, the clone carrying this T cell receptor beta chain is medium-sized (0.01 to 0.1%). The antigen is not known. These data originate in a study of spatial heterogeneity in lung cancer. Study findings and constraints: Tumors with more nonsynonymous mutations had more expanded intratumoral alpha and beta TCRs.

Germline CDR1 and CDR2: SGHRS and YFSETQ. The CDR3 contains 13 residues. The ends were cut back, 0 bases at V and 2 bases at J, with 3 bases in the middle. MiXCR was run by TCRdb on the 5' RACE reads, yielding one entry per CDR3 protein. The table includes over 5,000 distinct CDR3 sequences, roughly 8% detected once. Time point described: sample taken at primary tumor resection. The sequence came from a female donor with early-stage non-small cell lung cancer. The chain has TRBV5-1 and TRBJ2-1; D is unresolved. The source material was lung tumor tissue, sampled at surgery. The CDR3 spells CASSLETYNEQFF. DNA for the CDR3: TGCGCCAGCAGCTTGGAAACCTACAATGAGCAGTTCTTC.